Below, 19 T cell receptor beta chains from the same sample are listed, as sequenced in a study of glioma-infiltrating T cells after dendritic cell vaccination. The sample's time point: after dendritic cell vaccination, including at tumor progression/relapse. TCRdb's copy holds only in-frame clones and misses some; the assay was immunoSEQ multiplex PCR. This table holds roughly 85,000 clones, around 85% found once. The sample in question was blood, obtained after dendritic cell vaccination. These receptors were obtained from a human donor with glioblastoma.

The chain joins TRBV6-6 to TRBJ1-2; 9 bases are a match to TRBD1. The CDR3 sequence is 14 residues long. CDR1 MNHNY and CDR2 SVGAGI come from the germline V gene (reference sequence). Trimming removed 6 bases from V and 7 bases from J; junction bases left unmatched: 9. The CDR3 loop is CASSSGQGSRGYTF. CDR3 nucleotide sequence: TGTGCCAGCAGCTCGGGACAGGGTAGTCGTGGCTACACCTTC.

The chain carries TRBV6-1 and TRBJ2-3; 8 bases fit TRBD2. V was clipped by 4 bases and J by 1 base; unmatched bases: 7. Germline V lookup: CDR1 MNHNS, CDR2 SASEGT. This CDR3 is 16 amino acids long. The CDR3, as DNA: TGTGCCAGCAGTGGCAGAGGACTAGCTCGCACAGATACGCAGTATTTT. Its protein is CASSGRGLARTDTQYF.

The count of this clone is one. This chain connects TRBV5-1 to TRBJ2-7; 10 bases are a match to TRBD1. The junction had 5 bases not matched to a gene; V was cut back by 0 bases and J by 5 bases. This CDR3 is 15 amino acids long. Germline CDR1 reads SGHRS; CDR2 reads YFSETQ. The chain's CDR3 is CASSLEGQGWNEQYF. The CDR3 DNA reads TGCGCCAGCAGCTTGGAGGGACAGGGGTGGAACGAGCAGTACTTC.

The chain is built from TRBV28 and TRBJ1-5; TRBD1 is a possible D gene (5 bases). Trimming took 7 bases from V and 9 from J, leaving 22 bases between them. Looked up from germline, CDR1 is MDHEN and CDR2 is SYDVKM. CDR3 length: 15 amino acids. This chain's CDR3 is CASTEPSQGGRPQHF. The DNA of the CDR3 is TGTGCCAGCACCGAACCATCGCAGGGCGGGAGGCCCCAGCATTTT.

The rearrangement joins TRBV5-4 to TRBJ2-2; TRBD2 is a possible D gene (6 bases). The CDR3 is 16 amino acids. The V gene lost 3 bases and the J gene lost 4 bases, with 16 bases spanning the gap. The V gene's germline CDR1 is SGHNT and CDR2 YYREEE (reference sequence). DNA of the CDR3: TGTGCCAGCAGCTCAACCTCTCGGGAGCGCACCGGGGAGCTGTTTTTT. This translates into CASSSTSRERTGELFF. Supplemented by reference TRBV5-4 and TRBJ2-2, the full variable domain reads ETGVTQSPTHLIKTRGQQVTLRCSSQSGHNTVSWYQQALGQGPQFIFQYYREEENGRGNFPPRFSGLQFPNYSSELNVNALELDDSALYLCASSSTSRERTGELFFGEGSRLTVL.

The genes are TRBV27 and TRBJ1-6; 8 bases fit TRBD1. V was pared by 4 bases and J by 5 bases, with 4 bases of the junction left unmatched. Looked up from germline, CDR1 is MNHEY and CDR2 is SMNVEV (reference sequence). The CDR3 length is 15 residues. The DNA for the CDR3 is TGTGCCAGCAGTTCCCAGGGGGCGGATAATTCACCCCTCCACTTT. Its protein is CASSSQGADNSPLHF.

This chain joins TRBV7-9 and TRBJ1-3, with 8 positions matching TRBD1. The germline V gene encodes CDR1 SEHNR and CDR2 FQNEAQ (reference sequence). CDR3 length equals 17 residues. J gave up 4 bases and V 5 bases, and 13 bases lay outside the gene matches. CDR3 nucleotides: TGTGCCAGCAGCCCAGCAGGACAGGGAACGGGAGGAAACACCATATATTTT. This gives the protein CASSPAGQGTGGNTIYF. The variable domain in full, completed from reference TRBV7-9 and TRBJ1-3, reads DTGVSQNPRHKITKRGQNVTFRCDPISEHNRLYWYRQTLGQGPEFLTYFQNEAQLEKSRLLSDRFSAERPKGSFSTLEIQRTEQGDSAMYLCASSPAGQGTGGNTIYFGEGSWLTVV.

V usage is TRBV6-6 and J usage is TRBJ1-1; weak D call: TRBD1 (6 bases). V lost 8 bases and J 4 bases, leaving 14 bases between the germline ends. The CDR3 contains 13 residues. Germline CDR1 MNHNY, CDR2 SVGAGI (reference sequence). In DNA form, the CDR3 reads TGTGCCAGCTCGGGGGGCCATATCACTGAAGCTTTCTTT. Protein product: CASSGGHITEAFF.

In DNA, the CDR3 is TGTGCCAGCAGCCCTTCATGGGGCGCCTCGAACACTGAAGCTTTCTTT. This sequence encodes CASSPSWGASNTEAFF. This chain links TRBV9 with TRBJ1-1, with a weak D call TRBD1 (5 bases). This CDR3 comprises 16 residues. The germline V gene has CDR1 SGDLS and CDR2 YYNGEE. The germline V and J ends were trimmed by 4 bases and 1 base, with 17 bases remaining between them.

The rearrangement uses TRBV10-3 and TRBJ1-2; 9 bases match TRBD1. The CDR3 loop spans 14 amino acids. V gave up 3 bases and J gave up 6 bases; unmatched junction bases: 5. Germline CDR1 ENHRY, CDR2 SYGVKD. CDR3 sequence: CAISDRDRANGYTF. The CDR3 DNA reads TGTGCCATCAGTGACCGGGACAGGGCGAATGGCTACACCTTC.

This clone has more than one count but fewer than ten. This sequence joins TRBV28 and TRBJ2-3; the match to TRBD2 covers 7 bases. The CDR3 is made up of 14 amino acids. Germline V gene sequence: CDR1 MDHEN, CDR2 SYDVKM. J lost 4 bases, V lost 5 bases, and 6 bases had no gene match. The CDR3 bases are TGTGCCAGCAGTGGGGGGGGAGTCGCAGATACGCAGTATTTT. Translating it yields CASSGGGVADTQYF.

The genes are TRBV5-8 and TRBJ1-1; D is undetermined. Germline V gives CDR1 SGHTS, CDR2 YDEGEE. The CDR3 loop spans 13 amino acids. With 4 bases removed from V and 9 bases from J, the gap between germline ends came to 16 bases. CDR3 in DNA: TGTGCCAGCAGCCCCCGAACGGGTCTTAAAGCTTTCTTT. Translation gives CASSPRTGLKAFF.

This clone was detected only once. This chain links TRBV29-1 with TRBJ2-3; D is unresolved. Looked up from germline, CDR1 is SQVTM and CDR2 is ANQGSEA. Trimming removed 4 bases from V and 3 bases from J, with 8 bases in between. The CDR3 sequence is 12 residues long. CDR3 sequence: CSVAERTDTQYF. As DNA, the CDR3 is TGCAGCGTTGCTGAGAGGACAGATACGCAGTATTTT.

As DNA, the CDR3 is TGTGCCAGCAGTCGGACAGGGATTGATACGCAGTATTTT. Translated: CASSRTGIDTQYF. The V and J genes are TRBV27 and TRBJ2-3; 8 bases are shared with TRBD1. This CDR3 is built from 13 residues. The germline gives CDR1 MNHEY, CDR2 SMNVEV (reference sequence). The junction had 4 bases not matched to a gene; V was cut back by 5 bases and J by 6 bases.

This rearrangement joins TRBV5-6 to TRBJ2-1; possibly TRBD2 for D (6 bases). The CDR3 runs 15 residues. Germline V lookup: CDR1 SGHDT, CDR2 YYEEEE. Deletions cut 3 bases from V and 0 bases from J, with 10 bases between. The CDR3 loop is CASSSGGVSYNEQFF. In nucleotides, the CDR3 is TGTGCCAGCAGCTCTGGAGGGGTCTCCTACAATGAGCAGTTCTTC.

This rearrangement joins TRBV9 to TRBJ1-5; TRBD1 matches 8 bases. After removal of 7 bases from V and 3 bases from J, the junction contained 6 bases not matched to a gene. CDR1 is SGDLS, CDR2 YYNGEE, per germline. The length of the CDR3 is 14 residues. CDR3 region: CASGQGGNNQPQHF. The CDR3 DNA reads TGTGCCAGCGGACAGGGTGGGAACAATCAGCCCCAGCATTTT.

This chain uses TRBV25-1 with TRBJ2-3; TRBD2 agrees at 7 bases. V dropped 3 bases and J dropped 8; count of bases not matched to a gene: 14. The CDR3 is 16 residues long. The germline gives CDR1 MGHDK, CDR2 SYGVNS. The CDR3 nucleotides read TGTGCCAGCAGTGACCTAAGCGGGGCTCCAGGACTTACGCAGTATTTT. The encoded protein is CASSDLSGAPGLTQYF.

The chain joins TRBV7-8 to TRBJ2-7, with 9 nucleotides matching TRBD1. This CDR3 contains 16 residues. Germline V gives CDR1 SGHVS, CDR2 FQNEAQ. The J segment lost 1 base and the V segment lost 0 bases, leaving 4 bases of the junction unmatched. The CDR3 DNA reads TGTGCCAGCAGCTTAGCTACAGGGGGCAAGTCCTACGAGCAGTACTTC. Amino acid sequence: CASSLATGGKSYEQYF.

This clone was recorded only once. V and J are TRBV7-6 and TRBJ1-2; D is unresolved. Trimming took off 5 bases at V and 1 base at J, with 8 bases between the two ends. From germline, CDR1 is SGHVS and CDR2 FNYEAQ. This CDR3 is 13 amino acids long. CDR3 sequence (DNA): TGTGCCAGCAGCCAGGCCCATAACTATGGCTACACCTTC. Amino acids: CASSQAHNYGYTF.